The rows below give T cell receptor beta chains drawn from one sample of a study of Ad26.COV2.S vaccination and SARS-CoV-2 variants. TCRdb keeps only in-frame clones here, not all; method: immunoSEQ multiplex PCR. The repertoire holds more than 300,000 clones, with about 86% as singletons. The source material was peripheral blood, sampled in a trial of Ad26.COV2.S vaccine versus placebo. The receptors originated from a person aged 18 to 59 who received the Ad26.COV2.S COVID-19 vaccine or a placebo. CDR3s include the opening cysteine and the closing phenylalanine or tryptophan. The D gene is left open where the match is weak. Clone size appears in some rows only: once, few, many, or a class for an expanded clone.

v_call	j_call	clone_size	d_call	cdr3_aa	cdr3_nt
TRBV27	TRBJ2-6	-	-	CASSTRWVRGANVLTF	TGTGCCAGCAGTACCAGGTGGGTCCGGGGGGCCAACGTCCTGACTTTC
TRBV6-6	TRBJ1-2	-	-	CASSGANYGYTF	TGTGCCAGTTCGGGAGCTAACTATGGCTACACCTTC
TRBV7-8	TRBJ1-1	-	-	CASSRGPIRPKAFF	TGTGCCAGCAGCCGAGGCCCAATCCGCCCCAAGGCTTTCTTT
TRBV16	TRBJ2-2	-	-	CASSPRGDSTGELFF	TGTGCCAGCAGCCCTCGTGGTGACAGCACCGGGGAGCTGTTTTTT
TRBV5-1	TRBJ2-6	few	-	CASSLGLVGANVLTF	TGCGCCAGCAGCTTGGGATTGGTTGGGGCCAACGTCCTGACTTTC
TRBV6-2/TRBV6-3	TRBJ2-1	-	TRBD1	CASSQRTGAVSNEQFF	TGTGCCAGCAGTCAACGGACAGGGGCGGTATCGAATGAGCAGTTCTTC
TRBV5-1	TRBJ2-5	-	TRBD2	CASSGRLAGGPAETQYF	TGCGCCAGCAGCGGTCGACTAGCGGGGGGGCCGGCAGAGACCCAGTACTTC
TRBV6-5	TRBJ1-2	-	-	CASGGGYGYTF	TGTGCCAGCGGGGGGGGTTATGGCTACACCTTC
TRBV7-9	TRBJ1-1	-	-	CASSLQENTEAFF	TGTGCCAGCAGCTTACAGGAGAACACTGAAGCTTTCTTT
TRBV18	TRBJ1-6	-	-	CASSPGQAYSPLHF	TGTGCCAGCTCACCAGGCCAGGCCTATTCACCCCTCCACTTT